This record covers a single T cell receptor (beta chain). Its specificity is unknown. The CDR3 sequence is 13 residues long. CDR1 is SEHNR and CDR2 is FQNEAQ in the germline V gene (reference sequence). This sample was taken from a study of monozygotic twins with inflammatory bowel disease. TCRdb re-called the 5' RACE reads and gives one entry per CDR3 protein, without DNA. The sample table includes 150,000 to 200,000 distinct CDR3 sequences. Overall study results and limits: No one strong IBD-associated signal or clonotype was supported.

The specimen was blood. V gene TRBV7-9 combines with J gene TRBJ2-7. The TCR was taken from a human donor with ulcerative colitis or Crohn's disease, or a healthy co-twin of an affected twin (not recorded which). This CDR3 is CASSHKSSYEQYF.